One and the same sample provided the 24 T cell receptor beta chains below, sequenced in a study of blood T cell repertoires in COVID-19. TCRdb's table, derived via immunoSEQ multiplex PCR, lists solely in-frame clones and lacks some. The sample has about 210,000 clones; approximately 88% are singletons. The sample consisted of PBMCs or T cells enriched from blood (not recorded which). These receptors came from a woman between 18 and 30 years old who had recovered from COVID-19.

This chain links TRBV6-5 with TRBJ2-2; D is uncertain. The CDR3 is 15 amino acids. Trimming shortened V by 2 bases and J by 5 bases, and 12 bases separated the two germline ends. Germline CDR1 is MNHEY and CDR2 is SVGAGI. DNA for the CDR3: TGTGCCAGCAGTTACGTGATGAGTGGTACCGGGGAGCTGTTTTTT. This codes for CASSYVMSGTGELFF.

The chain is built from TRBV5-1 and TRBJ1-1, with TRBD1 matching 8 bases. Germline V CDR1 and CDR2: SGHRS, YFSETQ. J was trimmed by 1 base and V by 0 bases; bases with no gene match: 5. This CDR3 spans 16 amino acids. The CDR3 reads CASSLGQGRGNTEAFF. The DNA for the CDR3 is TGCGCCAGCAGCTTGGGACAGGGGCGGGGGAACACTGAAGCTTTCTTT.

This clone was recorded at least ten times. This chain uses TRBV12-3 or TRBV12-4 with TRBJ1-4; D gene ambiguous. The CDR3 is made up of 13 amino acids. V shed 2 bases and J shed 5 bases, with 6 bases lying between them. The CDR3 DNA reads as TGTGCCAGCAGTTTATGGGCCAATGAAAAACTGTTTTTT. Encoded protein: CASSLWANEKLFF.

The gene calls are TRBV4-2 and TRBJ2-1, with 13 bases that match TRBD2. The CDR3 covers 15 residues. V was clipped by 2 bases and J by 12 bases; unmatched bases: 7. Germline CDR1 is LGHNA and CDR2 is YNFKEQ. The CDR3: CASSQTSGGAFRQFF. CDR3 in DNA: TGTGCCAGCAGCCAAACTAGCGGGGGGGCGTTCAGGCAGTTCTTC.

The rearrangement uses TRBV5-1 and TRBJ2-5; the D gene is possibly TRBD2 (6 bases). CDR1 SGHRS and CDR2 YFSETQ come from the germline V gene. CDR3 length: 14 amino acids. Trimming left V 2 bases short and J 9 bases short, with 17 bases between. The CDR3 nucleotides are TGCGCCAGCAGCTTAGGACCCAGCCCGGGGGCCCAGTACTTC. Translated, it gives CASSLGPSPGAQYF.

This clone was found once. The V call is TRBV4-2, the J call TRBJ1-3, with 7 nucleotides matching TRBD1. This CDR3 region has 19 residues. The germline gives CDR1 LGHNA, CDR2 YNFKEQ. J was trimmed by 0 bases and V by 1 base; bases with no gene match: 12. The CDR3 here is CASSQGTGQFLFSGNTIYF. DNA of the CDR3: TGTGCCAGCAGCCAAGGGACAGGACAGTTCCTTTTCTCTGGAAACACCATATATTTT.

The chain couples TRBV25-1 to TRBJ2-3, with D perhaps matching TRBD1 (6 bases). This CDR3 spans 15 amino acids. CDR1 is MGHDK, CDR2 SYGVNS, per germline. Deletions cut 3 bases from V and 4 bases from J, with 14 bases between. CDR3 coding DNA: TGTGCCAGCAGTGAGACAGGCCATCGGGCAGATACGCAGTATTTT. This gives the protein CASSETGHRADTQYF.

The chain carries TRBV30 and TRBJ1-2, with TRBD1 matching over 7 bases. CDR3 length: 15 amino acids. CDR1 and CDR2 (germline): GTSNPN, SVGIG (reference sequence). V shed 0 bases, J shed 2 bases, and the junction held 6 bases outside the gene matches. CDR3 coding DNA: TGTGCCTGGAGTGTAAGGTACAGGGGAAACTATGGCTACACCTTC. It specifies CAWSVRYRGNYGYTF. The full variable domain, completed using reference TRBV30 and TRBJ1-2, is SQTIHQWPATLVQPVGSPLSLECTVEGTSNPNLYWYRQAAGRGLQLLFYSVGIGQISSEVPQNLSASRPQDRQFILSSKKLLLSDSGFYLCAWSVRYRGNYGYTFGSGTRLTVV.

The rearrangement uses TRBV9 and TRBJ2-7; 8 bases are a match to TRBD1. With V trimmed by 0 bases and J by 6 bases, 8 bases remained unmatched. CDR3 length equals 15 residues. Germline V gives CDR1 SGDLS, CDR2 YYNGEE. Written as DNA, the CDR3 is TGTGCCAGCAGCGTAGCCCCGGAGACAGGGGCCGAGCAGTACTTC. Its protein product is CASSVAPETGAEQYF.

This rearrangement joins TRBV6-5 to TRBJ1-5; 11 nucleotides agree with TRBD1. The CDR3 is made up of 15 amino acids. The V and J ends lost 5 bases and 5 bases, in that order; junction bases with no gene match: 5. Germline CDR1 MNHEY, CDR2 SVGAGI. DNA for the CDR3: TGTGCCAGCAGTCTTTCGGGACAGGGGGATCAGCCCCAGCATTTT. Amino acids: CASSLSGQGDQPQHF.

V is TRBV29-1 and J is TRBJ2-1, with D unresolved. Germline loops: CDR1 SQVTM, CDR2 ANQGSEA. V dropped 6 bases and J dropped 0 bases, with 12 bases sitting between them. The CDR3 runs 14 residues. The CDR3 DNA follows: TGCAGCGTAGACCCAGGTTACTCCTACAATGAGCAGTTCTTC. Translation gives CSVDPGYSYNEQFF.

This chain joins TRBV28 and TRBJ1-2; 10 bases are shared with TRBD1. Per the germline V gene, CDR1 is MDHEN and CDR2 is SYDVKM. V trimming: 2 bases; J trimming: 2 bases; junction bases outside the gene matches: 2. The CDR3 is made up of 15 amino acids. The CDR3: CASSLTGQGNYGYTF. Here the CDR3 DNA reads TGTGCCAGCAGTTTAACGGGACAGGGGAACTATGGCTACACCTTC.

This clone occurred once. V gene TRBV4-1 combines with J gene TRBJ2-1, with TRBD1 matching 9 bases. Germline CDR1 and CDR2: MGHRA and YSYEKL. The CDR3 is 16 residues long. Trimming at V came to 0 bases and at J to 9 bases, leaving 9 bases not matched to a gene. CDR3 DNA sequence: TGCGCCAGCAGCCAAGATCCACAGGGGGCTGTTAGTGAGCAGTTCTTC. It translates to CASSQDPQGAVSEQFF.

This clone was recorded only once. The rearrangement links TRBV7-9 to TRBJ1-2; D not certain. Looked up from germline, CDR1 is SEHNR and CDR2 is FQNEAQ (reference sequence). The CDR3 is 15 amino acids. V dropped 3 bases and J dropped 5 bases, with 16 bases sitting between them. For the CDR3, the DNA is TGTGCCAGCAGCTTTAGGAGCATCGAGGAATATGGCTACACCTTC. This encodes CASSFRSIEEYGYTF.

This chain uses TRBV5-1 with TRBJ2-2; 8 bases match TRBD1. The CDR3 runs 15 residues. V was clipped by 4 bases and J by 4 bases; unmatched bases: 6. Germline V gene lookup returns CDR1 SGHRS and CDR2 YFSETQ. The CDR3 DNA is TGCGCCAGCAGCGAGGGGACAGGATCCACCGGGGAGCTGTTTTTT. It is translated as CASSEGTGSTGELFF.

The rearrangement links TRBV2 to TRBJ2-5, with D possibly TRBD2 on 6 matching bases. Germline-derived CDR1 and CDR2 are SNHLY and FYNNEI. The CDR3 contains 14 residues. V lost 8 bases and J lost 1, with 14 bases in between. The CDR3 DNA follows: TGTGCCAGCCAATATAGCGGCTCCCAAGAGACCCAGTACTTC. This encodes CASQYSGSQETQYF.

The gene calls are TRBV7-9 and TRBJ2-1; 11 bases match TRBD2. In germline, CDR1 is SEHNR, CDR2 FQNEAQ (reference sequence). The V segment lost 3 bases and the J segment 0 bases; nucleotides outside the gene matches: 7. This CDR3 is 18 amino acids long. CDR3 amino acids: CASSFPASGGTSYNEQFF. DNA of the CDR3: TGTGCCAGCAGCTTTCCGGCTAGCGGGGGGACCTCCTACAATGAGCAGTTCTTC.

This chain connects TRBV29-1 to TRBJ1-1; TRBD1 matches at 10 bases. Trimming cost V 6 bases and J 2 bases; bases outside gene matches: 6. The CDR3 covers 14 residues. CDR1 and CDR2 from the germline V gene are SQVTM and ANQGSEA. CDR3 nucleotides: TGCAGCGTGGGCGGGACAGGGGTCAACACTGAAGCTTTCTTT. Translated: CSVGGTGVNTEAFF.

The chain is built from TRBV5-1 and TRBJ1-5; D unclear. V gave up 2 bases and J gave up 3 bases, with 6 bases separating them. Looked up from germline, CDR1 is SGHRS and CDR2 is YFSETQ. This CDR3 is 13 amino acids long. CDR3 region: CASSFGDNQPQHF. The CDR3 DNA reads TGCGCCAGCAGCTTTGGAGACAATCAGCCCCAGCATTTT.

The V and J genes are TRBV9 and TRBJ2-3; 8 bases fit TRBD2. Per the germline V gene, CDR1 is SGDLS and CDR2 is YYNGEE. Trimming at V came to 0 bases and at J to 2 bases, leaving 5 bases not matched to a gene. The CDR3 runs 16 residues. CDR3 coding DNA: TGTGCCAGCAGCGTAGATGCGGGGGGCAACACAGATACGCAGTATTTT. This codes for CASSVDAGGNTDTQYF.

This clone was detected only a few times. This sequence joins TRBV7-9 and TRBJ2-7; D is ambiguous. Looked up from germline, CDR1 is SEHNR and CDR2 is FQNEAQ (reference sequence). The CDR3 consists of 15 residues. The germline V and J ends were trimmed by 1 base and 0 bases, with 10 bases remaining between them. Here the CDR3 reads CASSLGPRSSYEQYF. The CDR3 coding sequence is TGTGCCAGCAGCTTAGGCCCAAGGAGCTCCTACGAGCAGTACTTC.

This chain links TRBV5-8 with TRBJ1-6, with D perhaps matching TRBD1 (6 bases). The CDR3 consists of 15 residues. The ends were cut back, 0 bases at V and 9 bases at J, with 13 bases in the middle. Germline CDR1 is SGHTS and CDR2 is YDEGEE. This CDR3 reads CASSLEGVKTSPLHF. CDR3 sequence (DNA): TGTGCCAGCAGCTTGGAGGGGGTGAAGACTTCACCCCTCCACTTT.

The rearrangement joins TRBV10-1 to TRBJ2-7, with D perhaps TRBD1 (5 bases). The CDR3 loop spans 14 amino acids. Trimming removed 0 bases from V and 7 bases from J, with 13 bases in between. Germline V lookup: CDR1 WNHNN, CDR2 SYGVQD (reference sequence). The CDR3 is CASSESGAGREQYF. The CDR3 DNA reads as TGCGCCAGCAGTGAGTCTGGGGCCGGACGAGAGCAGTACTTC.

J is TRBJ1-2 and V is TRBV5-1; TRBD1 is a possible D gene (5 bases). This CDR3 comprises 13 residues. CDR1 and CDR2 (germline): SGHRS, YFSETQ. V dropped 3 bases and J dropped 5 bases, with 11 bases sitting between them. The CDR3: CASSSAGDYGYTF. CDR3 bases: TGCGCCAGCAGCTCTGCGGGGGATTATGGCTACACCTTC.